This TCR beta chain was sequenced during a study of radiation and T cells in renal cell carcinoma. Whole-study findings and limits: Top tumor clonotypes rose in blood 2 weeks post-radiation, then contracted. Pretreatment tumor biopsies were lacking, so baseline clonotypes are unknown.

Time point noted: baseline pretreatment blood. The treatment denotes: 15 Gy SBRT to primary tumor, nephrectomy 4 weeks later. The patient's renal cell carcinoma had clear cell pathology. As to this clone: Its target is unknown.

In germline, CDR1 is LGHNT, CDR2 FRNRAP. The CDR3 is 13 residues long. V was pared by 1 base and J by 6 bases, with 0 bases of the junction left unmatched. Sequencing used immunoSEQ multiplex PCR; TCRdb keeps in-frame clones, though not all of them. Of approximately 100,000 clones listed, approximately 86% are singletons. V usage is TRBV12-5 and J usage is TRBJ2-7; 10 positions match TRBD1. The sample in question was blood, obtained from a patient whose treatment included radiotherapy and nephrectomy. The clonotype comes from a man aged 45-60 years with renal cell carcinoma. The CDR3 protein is CASGLGQGAEQYF. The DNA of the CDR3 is TGTGCTAGTGGTTTGGGACAGGGGGCCGAGCAGTACTTC.